These T cell receptor beta chains were read from a single sample in a study of cytomegalovirus exposure and HLA in healthy donors. Libraries were prepared by immunoSEQ multiplex PCR; TCRdb keeps only in-frame clonotypes and omits some of them. The sample lists about 150,000 clones, more than 70% occurring once. Sequenced: PBMCs. The receptors were gathered from a human donor in good health. Both conserved end residues are part of each CDR3. Each record gives: CDR3 protein, CDR3 DNA, CDR3 length, V gene, D gene, J gene, clone size. A D gene is named only where the DNA matches it firmly. Rows may omit the clone size; those that give it use once, few, many or a size class.

cdr3_aa: CASSQDPQGWYGYTF
cdr3_nt: TGCGCCAGCAGCCAAGATCCACAGGGCTGGTATGGCTACACCTTC
cdr3_length: 15
v_call: TRBV4-1
d_call: NA
j_call: TRBJ1-2
clone_size: NA

cdr3_aa: CASSLTFAGGPPYNEQFF
cdr3_nt: TGCGCCAGCAGCTTGACGTTTGCGGGAGGGCCTCCCTACAATGAGCAGTTCTTC
cdr3_length: 18
v_call: TRBV5-1
d_call: TRBD2
j_call: TRBJ2-1
clone_size: NA

cdr3_aa: CASSYRYTEAFF
cdr3_nt: TGTGCCAGCAGTTACAGGTACACTGAAGCTTTCTTT
cdr3_length: 12
v_call: TRBV28
d_call: NA
j_call: TRBJ1-1
clone_size: once

cdr3_aa: CASNKYRGFQETQYF
cdr3_nt: TGTGCCAGCAACAAGTACAGGGGGTTCCAAGAGACCCAGTACTTC
cdr3_length: 15
v_call: TRBV7-2
d_call: TRBD1
j_call: TRBJ2-5
clone_size: NA

cdr3_aa: CASSRFLGLTYEQYF
cdr3_nt: TGCGCCAGCAGCAGGTTTCTGGGACTGACCTACGAGCAGTACTTC
cdr3_length: 15
v_call: TRBV4-1
d_call: NA
j_call: TRBJ2-7
clone_size: few

cdr3_aa: CASSQEGHFYSNQPQHF
cdr3_nt: TGCGCCAGCAGCCAAGAGGGACATTTCTATAGCAATCAGCCCCAGCATTTT
cdr3_length: 17
v_call: TRBV4-1
d_call: NA
j_call: TRBJ1-5
clone_size: NA

cdr3_aa: CASSLSGQGGYGYTF
cdr3_nt: TGTGCCAGCAGCTTATCTGGGCAGGGCGGCTATGGCTACACCTTC
cdr3_length: 15
v_call: TRBV7-2
d_call: NA
j_call: TRBJ1-2
clone_size: once

cdr3_aa: CAWSPTDTQYF
cdr3_nt: TGTGCCTGGAGTCCTACAGATACGCAGTATTTT
cdr3_length: 11
v_call: TRBV30
d_call: NA
j_call: TRBJ2-3
clone_size: NA

cdr3_aa: CASSQVRQVEKLFF
cdr3_nt: TGCGCCAGCAGCCAAGTAAGACAGGTTGAAAAACTGTTTTTT
cdr3_length: 14
v_call: TRBV4-1
d_call: NA
j_call: TRBJ1-4
clone_size: NA

cdr3_aa: CASSLELNTEAFF
cdr3_nt: TGTGCCAGCAGCTTAGAGTTAAACACTGAAGCTTTCTTT
cdr3_length: 13
v_call: TRBV7-3
d_call: NA
j_call: TRBJ1-1
clone_size: NA

cdr3_aa: CASSPQGETNEQYF
cdr3_nt: TGTGCCAGCAGCCCACAGGGGGAGACTAACGAGCAGTACTTC
cdr3_length: 14
v_call: TRBV7-9
d_call: TRBD1
j_call: TRBJ2-7
clone_size: NA

cdr3_aa: CASSSPSFDTQYF
cdr3_nt: TGTGCCAGCAGTTCTCCTAGTTTTGATACGCAGTATTTT
cdr3_length: 13
v_call: TRBV27
d_call: NA
j_call: TRBJ2-3
clone_size: NA

cdr3_aa: CASSLVVGARGTDTQYF
cdr3_nt: TGCGCCAGCAGCTTGGTTGTAGGGGCTCGCGGCACAGATACGCAGTATTTT
cdr3_length: 17
v_call: TRBV5-1
d_call: NA
j_call: TRBJ2-3
clone_size: NA

cdr3_aa: CASSSNGTAVYQPQHF
cdr3_nt: TGTGCCAGCAGCTCCAACGGGACAGCCGTCTACCAGCCCCAGCATTTT
cdr3_length: 16
v_call: TRBV7-9
d_call: TRBD1
j_call: TRBJ1-5
clone_size: NA

cdr3_aa: CASSFGSSYGYTF
cdr3_nt: TGTGCCAGCAGCTTTGGATCTAGCTATGGCTACACCTTC
cdr3_length: 13
v_call: TRBV7-2
d_call: NA
j_call: TRBJ1-2
clone_size: NA

cdr3_aa: CASSIDVGQPQHF
cdr3_nt: TGTGCCAGTAGTATAGACGTCGGGCAGCCCCAGCATTTT
cdr3_length: 13
v_call: TRBV19
d_call: NA
j_call: TRBJ1-5
clone_size: once

cdr3_aa: CASRNRGGTYEQYF
cdr3_nt: TGTGCCAGTAGGAACAGGGGGGGTACCTACGAGCAGTACTTC
cdr3_length: 14
v_call: TRBV19
d_call: NA
j_call: TRBJ2-7
clone_size: NA

cdr3_aa: CASSPSLVRGNTGELFF
cdr3_nt: TGTGCCAGCTCCCCGTCCCTGGTCCGAGGAAACACCGGGGAGCTGTTTTTT
cdr3_length: 17
v_call: TRBV18
d_call: NA
j_call: TRBJ2-2
clone_size: NA

cdr3_aa: CASSLAGHSPQHF
cdr3_nt: TGTGCCAGCAGCTTAGCGGGCCATTCACCCCAGCATTTT
cdr3_length: 13
v_call: TRBV7-2
d_call: NA
j_call: TRBJ1-5
clone_size: NA

cdr3_aa: CASSRTGTGNNQPQHF
cdr3_nt: TGTGCCAGTAGTAGAACCGGGACAGGGAACAATCAGCCCCAGCATTTT
cdr3_length: 16
v_call: TRBV19
d_call: TRBD1
j_call: TRBJ1-5
clone_size: NA

cdr3_aa: CASSFTGGAGNTEAFF
cdr3_nt: TGTGCCAGCAGTTTCACAGGGGGCGCCGGGAACACTGAAGCTTTCTTT
cdr3_length: 16
v_call: TRBV28
d_call: TRBD1
j_call: TRBJ1-1
clone_size: NA

cdr3_aa: CASSGRGGTGTDTQYF
cdr3_nt: TGTGCCAGCAGCGGCCGGGGCGGGACAGGTACAGATACGCAGTATTTT
cdr3_length: 16
v_call: TRBV9
d_call: TRBD1
j_call: TRBJ2-3
clone_size: NA

cdr3_aa: CSGDTSHTEAFF
cdr3_nt: TGCAGCGGGGACACATCCCACACTGAAGCTTTCTTT
cdr3_length: 12
v_call: TRBV29-1
d_call: NA
j_call: TRBJ1-1
clone_size: NA

cdr3_aa: CASSTGSGNTIYF
cdr3_nt: TGTGCCAGTAGTACAGGTTCTGGAAACACCATATATTTT
cdr3_length: 13
v_call: TRBV19
d_call: NA
j_call: TRBJ1-3
clone_size: NA

cdr3_aa: CASSSTGQGTDTQYF
cdr3_nt: TGTGCCAGCAGCTCCACAGGACAGGGCACAGATACGCAGTATTTT
cdr3_length: 15
v_call: TRBV6-4
d_call: TRBD1
j_call: TRBJ2-3
clone_size: few

cdr3_aa: CASSLLPDTGELFF
cdr3_nt: TGTGCCAGCAGCTTATTACCGGACACCGGGGAGCTGTTTTTT
cdr3_length: 14
v_call: TRBV7-3
d_call: NA
j_call: TRBJ2-2
clone_size: NA

cdr3_aa: CASSLWAHRGTRDEQFF
cdr3_nt: TGCGCCAGCAGCTTGTGGGCCCACAGGGGGACTCGGGATGAGCAGTTCTTC
cdr3_length: 17
v_call: TRBV5-1
d_call: TRBD1
j_call: TRBJ2-1
clone_size: NA

cdr3_aa: CASWTSGDYEQYF
cdr3_nt: TGTGCCAGTTGGACTAGCGGGGACTACGAGCAGTACTTC
cdr3_length: 13
v_call: TRBV28
d_call: TRBD2
j_call: TRBJ2-7
clone_size: NA

cdr3_aa: CASSPTSGAYEQYF
cdr3_nt: TGTGCCAGCAGCCCCACTAGCGGGGCCTACGAGCAGTACTTC
cdr3_length: 14
v_call: TRBV6-4
d_call: TRBD2
j_call: TRBJ2-7
clone_size: NA

cdr3_aa: CASSHSGASYEQYF
cdr3_nt: TGTGCCAGCAGCCATAGCGGGGCCTCCTACGAGCAGTACTTC
cdr3_length: 14
v_call: TRBV28
d_call: TRBD2
j_call: TRBJ2-7
clone_size: NA

cdr3_aa: CSVQGQGGDEQYF
cdr3_nt: TGCAGCGTTCAGGGACAGGGAGGGGACGAGCAGTACTTC
cdr3_length: 13
v_call: TRBV29-1
d_call: TRBD1
j_call: TRBJ2-7
clone_size: once

cdr3_aa: CASSLGQRVNSPLHF
cdr3_nt: TGTGCCAGCAGTTTAGGGCAGAGAGTAAATTCACCCCTCCACTTT
cdr3_length: 15
v_call: TRBV27
d_call: NA
j_call: TRBJ1-6
clone_size: few

cdr3_aa: CASSLLGTSDNEQFF
cdr3_nt: TGCGCCAGCAGTCTCCTGGGTACTAGCGATAATGAGCAGTTCTTC
cdr3_length: 15
v_call: TRBV5-1
d_call: TRBD2
j_call: TRBJ2-1
clone_size: NA

cdr3_aa: CASSFGGSSYNEQFF
cdr3_nt: TGCGCCAGCAGCTTTGGGGGGAGCTCCTACAATGAGCAGTTCTTC
cdr3_length: 15
v_call: TRBV5-1
d_call: NA
j_call: TRBJ2-1
clone_size: NA

cdr3_aa: CASREQGLAYLYGYTF
cdr3_nt: TGTGCCAGCAGGGAACAGGGGCTCGCTTACCTCTATGGCTACACCTTC
cdr3_length: 16
v_call: TRBV6-1
d_call: TRBD1
j_call: TRBJ1-2
clone_size: once

cdr3_aa: CASSPRQDRQPQHF
cdr3_nt: TGTGCCAGCAGCCCCAGACAGGACAGACAGCCCCAGCATTTT
cdr3_length: 14
v_call: TRBV6-5
d_call: NA
j_call: TRBJ1-5
clone_size: NA

cdr3_aa: CASGESNTGELFF
cdr3_nt: TGTGCCAGCGGGGAGTCGAACACCGGGGAGCTGTTTTTT
cdr3_length: 13
v_call: TRBV6-4
d_call: NA
j_call: TRBJ2-2
clone_size: once

cdr3_aa: CASSLQTHPSGLGTQYF
cdr3_nt: TGCGCCAGCAGCCTTCAGACGCATCCTAGTGGTCTCGGGACCCAGTACTTC
cdr3_length: 17
v_call: TRBV4-3
d_call: NA
j_call: TRBJ2-5
clone_size: once

cdr3_aa: CASSPHRSYEQYF
cdr3_nt: TGCGCCAGCAGCCCACACCGCTCCTACGAGCAGTACTTC
cdr3_length: 13
v_call: TRBV5-1
d_call: NA
j_call: TRBJ2-7
clone_size: NA

cdr3_aa: CASSLEDRSSYEQYF
cdr3_nt: TGTGCCAGCAGCTTGGAAGATAGGAGCTCCTACGAGCAGTACTTC
cdr3_length: 15
v_call: TRBV7-6
d_call: NA
j_call: TRBJ2-7
clone_size: NA

cdr3_aa: CASRETRTGELFF
cdr3_nt: TGTGCCAGCAGGGAGACTAGAACCGGGGAGCTGTTTTTT
cdr3_length: 13
v_call: TRBV6-1
d_call: NA
j_call: TRBJ2-2
clone_size: NA

cdr3_aa: CASSHDRAETQYF
cdr3_nt: TGTGCCAGCAGCCACGACAGGGCAGAGACCCAGTACTTC
cdr3_length: 13
v_call: TRBV11-2
d_call: TRBD1
j_call: TRBJ2-5
clone_size: NA

cdr3_aa: CASTKQSRDRDYYGYTF
cdr3_nt: TGTGCCAGCACCAAACAGTCCCGGGACAGGGATTACTATGGCTACACCTTC
cdr3_length: 17
v_call: TRBV7-9
d_call: TRBD1
j_call: TRBJ1-2
clone_size: NA

cdr3_aa: CAISIQGNTEAFF
cdr3_nt: TGTGCCATCAGCATACAGGGGAACACTGAAGCTTTCTTT
cdr3_length: 13
v_call: TRBV10-3
d_call: NA
j_call: TRBJ1-1
clone_size: few

cdr3_aa: CASQPGQRKLFF
cdr3_nt: TGTGCCAGCCAGCCGGGTCAGCGAAAACTGTTTTTT
cdr3_length: 12
v_call: TRBV2
d_call: NA
j_call: TRBJ1-4
clone_size: NA

cdr3_aa: CASSWFRGTTGELFF
cdr3_nt: TGTGCCAGTAGTTGGTTTAGGGGTACGACCGGGGAGCTGTTTTTT
cdr3_length: 15
v_call: TRBV19
d_call: NA
j_call: TRBJ2-2
clone_size: many

cdr3_aa: CASSQEVTGTGFQETQYF
cdr3_nt: TGTGCCAGCAGCCAAGAAGTGACCGGGACAGGATTTCAAGAGACCCAGTACTTC
cdr3_length: 18
v_call: TRBV4-2
d_call: TRBD1
j_call: TRBJ2-5
clone_size: NA

cdr3_aa: CSAPGSYGYTF
cdr3_nt: TGCAGTGCTCCCGGGAGCTATGGCTACACCTTC
cdr3_length: 11
v_call: TRBV20-1
d_call: NA
j_call: TRBJ1-2
clone_size: NA

cdr3_aa: CASSEAGGNTGELFF
cdr3_nt: TGTGCCAGCAGTGAGGCAGGGGGAAACACCGGGGAGCTGTTTTTT
cdr3_length: 15
v_call: TRBV2
d_call: TRBD1
j_call: TRBJ2-2
clone_size: NA

cdr3_aa: CASSPRQGGYEKLFF
cdr3_nt: TGTGCCAGCAGTCCGCGACAGGGGGGTTATGAAAAACTGTTTTTT
cdr3_length: 15
v_call: TRBV6-5
d_call: TRBD1
j_call: TRBJ1-4
clone_size: NA

cdr3_aa: CASSQGGGWGRETQYF
cdr3_nt: TGCGCCAGCAGCCAAGGCGGGGGGTGGGGGAGGGAGACCCAGTACTTC
cdr3_length: 16
v_call: TRBV4-1
d_call: TRBD2
j_call: TRBJ2-5
clone_size: NA

cdr3_aa: CASSLATTDTQYF
cdr3_nt: TGTGCCAGCAGCTTAGCGACTACAGATACGCAGTATTTT
cdr3_length: 13
v_call: TRBV11-2
d_call: NA
j_call: TRBJ2-3
clone_size: NA

cdr3_aa: CASSHPDSGYTF
cdr3_nt: TGTGCCAGTAGTCACCCGGACTCCGGCTACACCTTC
cdr3_length: 12
v_call: TRBV19
d_call: NA
j_call: TRBJ1-2
clone_size: NA